The 4 T cell receptor beta chains in this list originate from one sample, sequenced in a study of blood T cell repertoires in COVID-19 (TCRdb year 2020). To prepare the library, the immunoSEQ multiplex PCR assay was applied. This immuneACCESS table, as held by TCRdb, lists in-frame sequences with V and J called but not all clones. Of the missing ones, under half trace to an unresolved V gene in checked studies; the others have no known cause. The sample table lists around 340,000 clones, 65% to 90% of them with a count of one. Of the sample, around 4% is held by the ten largest clones. Sequencing was carried out using PBMCs or T cells enriched from blood (not recorded which). Receptor source: a woman in her thirties or forties with acute COVID-19.

The V and J genes are TRBV5-1 and TRBJ1-2; D unresolved. Between the trimmed V and J ends, which lost 4 bases and 2 bases, there was a span of 15 bases. This CDR3 spans 15 amino acids. Per the germline V gene, CDR1 is SGHRS and CDR2 is YFSETQ. For the CDR3, the DNA is TGCGCCAGCAGCCTCTCGATTTCCCAGAACTATGGCTACACCTTC. Translation gives CASSLSISQNYGYTF.

The rearrangement joins TRBV18 to TRBJ2-5; the D gene is possibly TRBD2 (5 bases). CDR3 size: 14 residues. Germline values: CDR1 KGHSH, CDR2 LQKENI. V was pared by 0 bases and J by 2 bases, with 7 bases between. The CDR3 DNA sequence: TGTGCCAGCTCACCACCTGGGAGACAAGAGACCCAGTACTTC. This codes for CASSPPGRQETQYF.

The chain joins TRBV6-5 to TRBJ1-6; a possible D gene is TRBD1 (5 bases). Germline-derived CDR1 and CDR2 are MNHEY and SVGAGI. CDR3 length: 11 amino acids. Trimming shortened V by 2 bases and J by 14 bases, and 7 bases separated the two germline ends. This chain's CDR3 is CASSYRGTLHF. In DNA, the CDR3 is TGTGCCAGCAGTTACCGGGGGACCCTCCACTTT.

The chain has TRBV28 and TRBJ1-1, with 11 bases matching TRBD1. J was trimmed by 4 bases and V by 2 bases; bases with no gene match: 9. The CDR3 covers 17 residues. Germline assignment: CDR1 MDHEN and CDR2 SYDVKM. CDR3: CASSLTPLGQGVTEAFF. CDR3 nucleotide sequence: TGTGCCAGCAGTTTAACCCCCTTGGGACAGGGGGTCACTGAAGCTTTCTTT.